This entry lists 28 T cell receptor beta chains sequenced from one sample in a study of human T cells and chemical hapten exposure. This sample's time point: healthy volunteer bleed at 6 weeks. The starting material, unfractionated whole blood, was used for total RNA extraction. MiXCR, applied by TCRdb to the RACE reads, yields one record per CDR3 protein. The profile shows some 78,000 distinct CDR3 sequences, about 9% of them singletons. Sequenced input: whole blood. The source of these receptors is a male donor in good health. Some clones in this sample may be carry-over from other donors' samples.

The sample holds many counts of this clonotype. The V and J genes are TRBV20-1 and TRBJ2-1, with 9 positions matching TRBD1. CDR3 length equals 15 residues. Germline V gives CDR1 DFQATT, CDR2 SNEGSKA (reference sequence). The V segment lost 6 bases and the J segment 1 base; nucleotides outside the gene matches: 7. CDR3: CSATGTGRSYNEQFF. Here the CDR3 DNA reads TGCAGTGCAACCGGGACAGGGCGGTCCTACAATGAGCAGTTCTTC.

This clonotype was counted ten times or more. This chain uses TRBV20-1 with TRBJ1-6, with 9 bases identical to TRBD1. Looked up from germline, CDR1 is DFQATT and CDR2 is SNEGSKA (reference sequence). The CDR3 extends over 14 amino acids. The V segment lost 4 bases and the J segment 8 bases; nucleotides outside the gene matches: 6. CDR3 sequence: CSATQDRGDSPLHF. DNA of the CDR3: TGCAGTGCTACACAAGACAGGGGGGATTCACCCCTCCACTTT.

In this sample, this clonotype turned up many times. The V and J genes are TRBV29-1 and TRBJ2-1, with TRBD2 identical over 14 bases. Germline CDR1 SQVTM, CDR2 ANQGSEA. CDR3 length equals 15 residues. The V segment lost 6 bases and the J segment 12 bases; nucleotides outside the gene matches: 13. Here the CDR3 DNA reads TGCAGCGTATTGGGACTAGCGGGGGCACCCGGGGGGCAGTTCTTC. Translated, it gives CSVLGLAGAPGGQFF.

As to this clonotype: An end of the junction does not agree with germline; a read error may underlie this. The chain recombines TRBV12-3 or TRBV12-4 with TRBJ1-1; D perhaps matches TRBD1 (6 bases). This CDR3 is built from 15 residues. CDR3 sequence reads: CASSRGPDENTEAFF. The CDR3 coding sequence is TGCGCCAGCAGTCGGGGGCCCGATGAGAACACTGAAGCTTTCTTT.

This clonotype was observed once. The chain links TRBV5-1 to TRBJ2-3; D possibly corresponds to TRBD2 (6 bases). CDR3 size: 15 residues. Germline V gives CDR1 SGHRS, CDR2 YFSETQ. Trimming left V 0 bases short and J 6 bases short, with 14 bases between. The CDR3 sequence is CASSLAAGPADTQYF. CDR3 coding DNA: TGCGCCAGCAGCTTGGCGGCGGGACCGGCGGATACGCAGTATTTT.

This clonotype occurred a few times. V usage is TRBV5-7 and J usage is TRBJ1-4; 8 nucleotides align to TRBD1. TRBV5-7 is classed as an ORF, of uncertain function. Unmatched junction bases numbered 7, after V lost 1 base and J lost 8 bases. The CDR3 contains 15 residues. DNA of the CDR3: TGTGCCAGCAGCTTGTACCAGGGGGCGCGGGAAAAACTGTTTTTT. It translates to CASSLYQGAREKLFF.

The V call is TRBV5-6, the J call TRBJ2-5; possible D gene TRBD2, 6 bases. This CDR3 is 15 amino acids long. V lost 1 base and J 6 bases, leaving 16 bases between the germline ends. Germline loops: CDR1 SGHDT, CDR2 YYEEEE. CDR3 sequence: CASSLRGTLGKTQYF. CDR3 bases: TGTGCCAGCAGCTTGCGCGGGACCCTGGGAAAGACCCAGTACTTC.

The gene calls are TRBV3-1 and TRBJ1-4; D is unresolved. V dropped 5 bases and J dropped 0 bases, with 13 bases sitting between them. Looked up from germline, CDR1 is LGHDT and CDR2 is YNNKEL (reference sequence). This CDR3 region has 16 residues. This chain's CDR3 is CASSDGPSATNEKLFF. CDR3 nucleotides: TGTGCCAGCAGCGACGGACCCTCTGCAACTAATGAAAAACTGTTTTTT.

This clonotype was detected a few times. The V call is TRBV20-1, the J call TRBJ1-5, with 9 bases identical to TRBD1. The J segment lost 2 bases and the V segment lost 0 bases, leaving 11 bases of the junction unmatched. Germline V CDR1 and CDR2: DFQATT, SNEGSKA (reference sequence). This CDR3 contains 18 residues. CDR3 amino acids: CSARDWGQGPRGNQPQHF. The CDR3 DNA follows: TGCAGTGCTAGAGATTGGGGACAGGGCCCGAGGGGCAATCAGCCCCAGCATTTT.

The chain has TRBV7-6 and TRBJ2-3; 10 bases fit TRBD2. With V trimmed by 2 bases and J by 2 bases, 7 bases remained unmatched. Per the germline V gene, CDR1 is SGHVS and CDR2 is FNYEAQ. The CDR3 runs to 17 residues. The CDR3, as DNA: TGTGCCAGCAGCTTACCAAAACTAGCGGGACTCACAGATACGCAGTATTTT. Its protein is CASSLPKLAGLTDTQYF.

This chain connects TRBV3-1 to TRBJ1-3; D is ambiguous. CDR1 LGHDT and CDR2 YNNKEL come from the germline V gene (reference sequence). Trimming stripped 6 bases from V and 2 bases from J, with 14 bases between. The CDR3 sequence is 15 residues long. Here the CDR3 reads CASSPQPAAGNTIYF. CDR3 bases: TGTGCCAGCAGTCCCCAACCGGCAGCTGGAAACACCATATATTTT. The full variable domain, with the rest looked up from reference TRBV3-1 and TRBJ1-3, is DTAVSQTPKYLVTQMGNDKSIKCEQNLGHDTMYWYKQDSKKFLKIMFSYNNKELIINETVPNRFSPKSPDKAHLNLHINSLELGDSAVYFCASSPQPAAGNTIYFGEGSWLTVV.

Only a few counts were recorded for this clonotype. The genes are TRBV20-1 and TRBJ2-7; 9 bases fit TRBD1. This CDR3 has 14 residues. V lost 0 bases and J lost 4; bases outside the gene matches: 4. Germline V gene sequence: CDR1 DFQATT, CDR2 SNEGSKA (reference sequence). DNA for the CDR3: TGCAGTGCTAGAGAGGACAGGGGCGGTTACGAGCAGTACTTC. It specifies CSAREDRGGYEQYF.

The rearrangement joins TRBV6-6 to TRBJ2-3, with D tentatively TRBD1 (6 bases). The CDR3 is made up of 15 amino acids. Trimming removed 2 bases at V and 2 bases at J, with 11 bases between. CDR1 and CDR2 from the germline V gene are MNHNY and SVGAGI (reference sequence). CDR3 region: CASSYRGTNTDTQYF. The CDR3 nucleotides are TGTGCCAGCAGTTACCGTGGGACAAACACAGATACGCAGTATTTT.

This clonotype was observed a few times. The V call is TRBV6-1, the J call TRBJ1-5; TRBD1 is a possible D gene (5 bases). Germline V gives CDR1 MNHNS, CDR2 SASEGT. The V and J ends lost 2 bases and 1 base respectively, with 12 bases between them. This CDR3 is built from 16 residues. The CDR3: CASSERGAWSNQPQHF. Written as DNA, the CDR3 is TGTGCCAGCAGTGAAAGAGGGGCCTGGAGCAATCAGCCCCAGCATTTT.

The chain has TRBV7-9 and TRBJ1-6; D remains ambiguous. CDR3 length: 15 amino acids. Trimming removed 4 bases at V and 9 bases at J, with 16 bases between. Germline V CDR1 and CDR2: SEHNR, FQNEAQ (reference sequence). CDR3 sequence (DNA): TGTGCCAGCAGCTCCGCTCAAGGGCAAGGTTCACCCCTCCACTTT. Its translation: CASSSAQGQGSPLHF.

This clonotype appeared many times. The J gene is TRBJ2-2, the V gene TRBV4-3; perhaps TRBD2 as D (6 bases). V lost 0 bases and J lost 0, with 17 bases in between. CDR1 LGHNA and CDR2 YSLEER come from the germline V gene. This CDR3 comprises 19 residues. The CDR3 is CASSQDAPWRRANTGELFF. In DNA form, the CDR3 reads TGCGCCAGCAGCCAAGATGCTCCGTGGCGGAGGGCGAACACCGGGGAGCTGTTTTTT.

The CDR3 loop reads CASSSGLTDQETQYF. The DNA of the CDR3 is TGTGCCAGCTCCTCCGGCTTGACAGACCAAGAGACCCAGTACTTC. V is TRBV18 and J is TRBJ2-5; D possibly corresponds to TRBD1 (5 bases). Per germline, CDR1 KGHSH and CDR2 LQKENI. This CDR3 has 15 residues. V was pared by 6 bases and J by 0 bases, with 14 bases between.

The table lists this clonotype with many counts. The chain recombines TRBV3-1 with TRBJ2-7; 7 bases align to TRBD1. V was clipped by 4 bases and J by 1 base; unmatched bases: 7. Germline V gives CDR1 LGHDT, CDR2 YNNKEL (reference sequence). This CDR3 has 15 amino acids. The CDR3 region is CASSPRDSGSYEQYF. For the CDR3, the DNA is TGTGCCAGCAGCCCCCGGGACAGCGGATCCTACGAGCAGTACTTC.

There are many counts of this clonotype. V and J are TRBV6-1 and TRBJ2-1, with D unclear. The germline V and J ends were trimmed by 1 base and 12 bases, with 1 base remaining between them. The V gene's germline CDR1 is MNHNS and CDR2 SASEGT. The CDR3 contains 9 residues. As DNA, the CDR3 is TGTGCCAGCAGTGAAGTGCAGTTCTTC. The encoded protein is CASSEVQFF.

This clonotype has only one observation. The J gene is TRBJ1-4, the V gene TRBV18; weak D call: TRBD1 (5 bases). The V end was cut by 1 base, the J end by 4 bases, with 7 bases between. Germline V gene sequence: CDR1 KGHSH, CDR2 LQKENI. CDR3 length: 14 amino acids. The CDR3 sequence is CASSPRGGNEKLFF. In DNA form, the CDR3 reads TGTGCCAGCTCACCACGGGGCGGTAATGAAAAACTGTTTTTT. The whole variable domain, remainder taken from reference TRBV18 and TRBJ1-4, is NAGVMQNPRHLVRRRGQEARLRCSPMKGHSHVYWYRQLPEEGLKFMVYLQKENIIDESGMPKERFSAEFPKEGPSILRIQQVVRGDSAAYFCASSPRGGNEKLFFGSGTQLSVL.

This clonotype was counted many times. J is TRBJ2-1 and V is TRBV20-1, with D hard to call. The V gene lost 0 bases and the J gene lost 2 bases, with 11 bases spanning the gap. CDR1 and CDR2 (germline): DFQATT, SNEGSKA (reference sequence). The CDR3 covers 15 residues. Here the CDR3 DNA reads TGCAGTGCTAGAGATGTGCACTCCACCTACAATGAGCAGTTCTTC. Translation: CSARDVHSTYNEQFF.

V gene TRBV7-2 combines with J gene TRBJ1-1; unclear D gene. The CDR3 is 14 amino acids. Germline-derived CDR1 and CDR2 are SGHTA and FQGNSA. The ends were cut back, 1 base at V and 5 bases at J, with 11 bases in the middle. CDR3: CASSLGPGGTEAFF. In DNA form, the CDR3 reads TGTGCCAGCAGCTTAGGACCCGGCGGGACTGAAGCTTTCTTT. Full variable domain (remainder filled in from reference TRBV7-2 and TRBJ1-1): GAGVSQSPSNKVTEKGKDVELRCDPISGHTALYWYRQSLGQGLEFLIYFQGNSAPDKSGLPSDRFSAERTGGSVSTLTIQRTQQEDSAVYLCASSLGPGGTEAFFGQGTRLTVV.

This clonotype was recorded many times. J is TRBJ1-4 and V is TRBV7-9; the match to TRBD1 covers 7 bases. The V gene end was trimmed by 6 bases and the J gene end by 4 bases; junction bases not matched to a gene: 8. The CDR3 contains 15 residues. Germline-derived CDR1 and CDR2 are SEHNR and FQNEAQ (reference sequence). The CDR3 loop is CASSRGQANNEKLFF. As DNA, the CDR3 is TGTGCCAGCAGTCGAGGACAGGCCAATAATGAAAAACTGTTTTTT.

The chain couples TRBV20-1 to TRBJ2-6; 8 nucleotides line up with TRBD2. V gave up 6 bases and J gave up 0 bases; unmatched junction bases: 7. The germline V gene has CDR1 DFQATT and CDR2 SNEGSKA (reference sequence). The CDR3 length is 16 residues. The CDR3 nucleotides are TGCAGTGCCGACGCGGGGGGCCTCTCTGGGGCCAACGTCCTGACTTTC. This codes for CSADAGGLSGANVLTF.

Concerning this clonotype: An end of the junction differs from the germline gene, which may be a read error. The V and J genes are TRBV28 and TRBJ2-5, with D unresolved. The CDR3 totals 13 residues. CDR1 MDHEN and CDR2 SYDVKM come from the germline V gene. CDR3 residues: CANSFTALETQYF. In nucleotides, the CDR3 is TGTGCCAACAGTTTCACAGCATTGGAGACCCAGTACTTC.

V usage is TRBV14 and J usage is TRBJ2-7; 7 nucleotides agree with TRBD1. CDR1 and CDR2 (germline): SGHDN, FVKESK. With 0 bases clipped from V and 2 bases from J, the junction kept 4 bases outside the gene matches. The CDR3 covers 15 residues. CDR3 amino acids: CASSQDLRGPYEQYF. The DNA of the CDR3 is TGTGCCAGCAGCCAAGATTTGAGGGGGCCCTACGAGCAGTACTTC.

There are a few counts of this clonotype. The J gene is TRBJ1-1, the V gene TRBV18, with no clear D. Trimming left V 2 bases short and J 4 bases short, with 20 bases between. The CDR3 contains 17 residues. Germline-derived CDR1 and CDR2 are KGHSH and LQKENI. The CDR3 loop is CASSPNRAKLEGTEAFF. DNA for the CDR3: TGTGCCAGCTCACCAAACCGGGCTAAATTAGAGGGCACTGAAGCTTTCTTT.

This clonotype was detected ten times or more. The rearrangement uses TRBV25-1 and TRBJ1-1, with D unresolved. Trimming cost V 5 bases and J 1 base, with 11 bases left between them. The CDR3 sequence is 14 residues long. Germline V gives CDR1 MGHDK, CDR2 SYGVNS. CDR3 nucleotide sequence: TGTGCCAGCAGTTATGGCACCCCGAACACTGAAGCTTTCTTT. It is translated as CASSYGTPNTEAFF.